This TCR beta chain appears in the sequencing data of a study of shared clonotypes between healthy human individuals. The naive CD8 fraction comprised CD45RO-negative cells positively selected for CCR7 and excluded terminally differentiated effector memory CD45RA+ cells. V lost 5 bases, J lost 0 bases, and 11 bases lay in between. From germline, CDR1 is KGHSH and CDR2 LQKENI. The CDR3 spans 15 residues. At deep level, the assay was performed. Data came from immunoSEQ multiplex PCR; TCRdb stores just in-frame clones and leaves some out. The table lists over 2,000,000 clones, roughly 95% of them singletons, with about 1.7% in the top ten.

The sequenced sample was naive CD8+ T cells from PBMCs. The V call is TRBV18, the J call TRBJ1-5; tentatively, D is TRBD1 (5 bases). This receptor was taken from a man between 18 and 35 years old in good health. Some clones in this sample may be carry-over from other donors' samples. The CDR3 DNA sequence: TGTGCCAGCTCAAGGACACTAAATAGCAATCAGCCCCAGCATTTT. Translated: CASSRTLNSNQPQHF.